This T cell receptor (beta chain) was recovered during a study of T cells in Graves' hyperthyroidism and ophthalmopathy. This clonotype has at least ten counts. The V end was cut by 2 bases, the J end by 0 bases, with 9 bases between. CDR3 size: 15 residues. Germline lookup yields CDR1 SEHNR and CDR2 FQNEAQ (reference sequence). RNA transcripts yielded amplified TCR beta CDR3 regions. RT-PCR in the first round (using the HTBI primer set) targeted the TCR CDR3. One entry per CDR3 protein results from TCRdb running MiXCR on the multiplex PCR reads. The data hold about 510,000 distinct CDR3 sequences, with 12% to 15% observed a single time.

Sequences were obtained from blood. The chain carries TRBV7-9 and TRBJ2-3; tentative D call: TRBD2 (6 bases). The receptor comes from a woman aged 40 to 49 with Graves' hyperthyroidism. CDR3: CASSLQSGSTDTQYF. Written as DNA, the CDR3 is TGTGCCAGCAGCTTACAGAGCGGGAGCACAGATACGCAGTATTTT.